Sequencing of this T cell receptor (beta chain) was carried out in a study of CD8 T cells in ankylosing spondylitis. V gave up 0 bases and J gave up 7 bases; unmatched junction bases: 7. CDR1 and CDR2 (germline): SGHRS, YFSETQ. CDR3 length: 14 residues. For TCR beta, libraries came from quantitative 5'-RACE with molecular barcodes. Via MiXCR, TCRdb re-called the 5' RACE reads, giving one row per CDR3 protein. Of hundreds of thousands of distinct CDR3 sequences listed, 15% to 20% are singletons. Study-wide findings and caveats: Disease-linked clones reportedly showed significant enrichment in matched ankylosing spondylitis synovial fluid. Prior work had noted some motif variants in reactive arthritis blood and synovial fluid. For ankylosing spondylitis blood, a TCR beta motif of fewer than 10 highly homologous variants appeared characteristic. Relatively scarce in peripheral blood, disease-linked clones were CD8+.

This clonotype was detected only a few times. Its antigen remains unidentified. The genes are TRBV5-1 and TRBJ2-7; TRBD1 agrees at 7 bases. This TCR was sampled from a male donor with ankylosing spondylitis. The sequenced material came from blood, either unsorted or a sorted T cell fraction (not recorded which). CDR3 loop: CASSLDRGHREQYF. CDR3 sequence (DNA): TGCGCCAGCAGCTTGGATAGGGGGCATAGGGAGCAGTACTTC.